The 21 T cell receptor beta chains below were found in one sample sequenced in a study of blood T cells in healthy people across ages. For the second PCR, which ran for roughly 7 to 11 cycles, a sample-barcoded 5' primer and a J-beta primer mix were used. TCRdb used MiXCR to reprocess the 5' RACE reads, holding one entry per CDR3 protein. Among 1.5 million to 2 million distinct CDR3 sequences listed, roughly 50% were seen once. Sequencing input: blood. All receptors come from a woman aged 40 to 49 in good health.

The table lists this clonotype with a few counts. The chain couples TRBV4-1 to TRBJ1-2, with D hard to call. V was trimmed by 7 bases and J by 4 bases, leaving 16 bases between them. This CDR3 contains 14 residues. Germline CDR1 is MGHRA and CDR2 is YSYEKL. In DNA, the CDR3 is TGCGCCAGCACTGAAGGGCGGAATCCCTATGGCTACACCTTC. It specifies CASTEGRNPYGYTF.

This clonotype appeared a single time. The J gene is TRBJ1-2, the V gene TRBV7-8, with 9 positions matching TRBD1. The CDR3 covers 15 residues. V trimming: 5 bases; J trimming: 6 bases; junction bases outside the gene matches: 10. Per germline, CDR1 SGHVS and CDR2 FQNEAQ. The CDR3 nucleotides are TGTGCCAGCAGCGGTACCGGGACAGGGTCGAATGGCTACACCTTC. Protein product: CASSGTGTGSNGYTF.

Only a few counts were recorded for this clonotype. V is TRBV28 and J is TRBJ2-3, with a weak D call TRBD2 (5 bases). V lost 7 bases and J lost 4, with 12 bases in between. The germline V gene has CDR1 MDHEN and CDR2 SYDVKM. The CDR3 length is 13 residues. The CDR3 bases are TGTGCCAGCAATGAGGGTGGCCCAGATACGCAGTATTTT. Amino acids: CASNEGGPDTQYF.

The genes are TRBV9 and TRBJ2-3; 10 bases fit TRBD2. This CDR3 is 16 amino acids long. CDR1 and CDR2 from the germline V gene are SGDLS and YYNGEE. Trimming cost V 0 bases and J 0 bases; bases outside gene matches: 1. The CDR3 spells CASSVGTSGSTDTQYF. The CDR3 coding sequence is TGTGCCAGCAGCGTAGGGACTAGCGGTAGCACAGATACGCAGTATTTT. The full variable domain, with the rest looked up from reference TRBV9 and TRBJ2-3, is DSGVTQTPKHLITATGQRVTLRCSPRSGDLSVYWYQQSLDQGLQFLIQYYNGEERAKGNILERFSAQQFPDLHSELNLSSLELGDSALYFCASSVGTSGSTDTQYFGPGTRLTVL.

This chain links TRBV12-3 or TRBV12-4 with TRBJ1-1; no firm D call. V lost 1 base, J lost 7 bases, and 10 bases lay in between. This CDR3 has 13 residues. The DNA for the CDR3 is TGTGCCAGCAGTTTAGGTGGGCGGCGTGAAGCTTTCTTT. Amino acids: CASSLGGRREAFF.

The chain employs TRBV28 and TRBJ1-6; D uncertain. Germline V lookup: CDR1 MDHEN, CDR2 SYDVKM. CDR3 length equals 14 residues. The germline V and J ends were trimmed by 7 bases and 7 bases, with 14 bases remaining between them. CDR3 DNA sequence: TGTGCCAGCAATCCGATCCGGGTCAATTCACCCCTCCACTTT. Amino acid sequence: CASNPIRVNSPLHF.

The rearrangement joins TRBV27 to TRBJ2-7; TRBD1 agrees at 10 bases. This CDR3 comprises 16 residues. Germline V CDR1 and CDR2: MNHEY, SMNVEV (reference sequence). With V trimmed by 3 bases and J by 3 bases, 8 bases remained unmatched. The chain's CDR3 is CASSLPRGTGVYEQYF. CDR3 DNA sequence: TGTGCCAGCAGTTTGCCCCGCGGGACAGGGGTCTACGAGCAGTACTTC.

This chain connects TRBV7-2 to TRBJ2-5, with 11 bases fitting TRBD2. CDR1 is SGHTA, CDR2 FQGNSA, per germline. The V and J ends lost 2 bases and 5 bases, in that order; junction bases with no gene match: 10. The CDR3 length is 17 residues. This CDR3 is CASSLPPRASGGETQYF. CDR3 nucleotides: TGTGCCAGCAGCTTACCACCACGGGCTAGCGGGGGGGAGACCCAGTACTTC.

The rearrangement joins TRBV10-1 to TRBJ2-3, with 7 bases lining up with TRBD1. Losses at the gene ends were 3 bases for V and 5 bases for J; bases not matched to a gene: 5. The CDR3 covers 14 residues. Germline V CDR1 and CDR2: WNHNN, SYGVQD (reference sequence). This chain's CDR3 is CASSEGGLKDTQYF. The CDR3 bases are TGCGCCAGCAGTGAAGGGGGCTTAAAAGATACGCAGTATTTT.

The genes are TRBV20-1 and TRBJ2-1, with D perhaps assigned TRBD1 or TRBD2 (5 bases each). V was pared by 3 bases and J by 6 bases, with 12 bases between. This CDR3 is built from 13 residues. Germline values: CDR1 DFQATT, CDR2 SNEGSKA (reference sequence). CDR3 sequence (DNA): TGCAGTGCTAGGGGGGAGCAAGGCAATGAGCAGTTCTTC. This codes for CSARGEQGNEQFF.

This chain links TRBV7-6 with TRBJ1-4, with D unresolved. The germline gives CDR1 SGHVS, CDR2 FNYEAQ. Between the trimmed V and J ends, which lost 5 bases and 3 bases, there was a span of 13 bases. The CDR3 runs 15 residues. CDR3 residues: CASSQERLSNEKLFF. In nucleotides, the CDR3 is TGTGCCAGCAGCCAAGAAAGACTCTCTAATGAAAAACTGTTTTTT.

The sample holds one count of this clonotype. The chain has TRBV4-3 and TRBJ1-2, with a tentative D call TRBD1 (6 bases). V was trimmed by 0 bases and J by 11 bases, leaving 16 bases between them. The CDR3 is 14 amino acids. Germline CDR1 and CDR2: LGHNA and YSLEER. The CDR3 loop is CASSQDATGKPYTF. DNA of the CDR3: TGCGCCAGCAGCCAAGATGCCACAGGGAAGCCTTACACCTTC.

This clonotype was seen only a few times. The chain is built from TRBV27 and TRBJ2-6; no reliable D call. The CDR3 runs 17 residues. Germline values: CDR1 MNHEY, CDR2 SMNVEV (reference sequence). The V end lost 2 bases, the J end lost 0 bases, and 11 bases lay between the germline ends. CDR3 protein: CASSLKLSPSGANVLTF. For the CDR3, the DNA is TGTGCCAGCAGTTTAAAGCTTAGTCCCTCTGGGGCCAACGTCCTGACTTTC. Drawing the rest from reference TRBV27 and TRBJ2-6, the complete variable domain is EAQVTQNPRYLITVTGKKLTVTCSQNMNHEYMSWYRQDPGLGLRQIYYSMNVEVTDKGDVPEGYKVSRKEKRNFPLILESPSPNQTSLYFCASSLKLSPSGANVLTFGAGSRLTVL.

This rearrangement joins TRBV7-6 to TRBJ2-7; D may be TRBD2 (6 bases). The germline V and J ends were trimmed by 2 bases and 5 bases, with 13 bases remaining between them. Germline CDR1 and CDR2: SGHVS and FNYEAQ. This CDR3 has 14 amino acids. The CDR3 protein is CASSLTQGGDEQYF. For the CDR3, the DNA is TGTGCCAGCAGCTTAACGCAGGGAGGCGACGAGCAGTACTTC.

This chain joins TRBV7-2 and TRBJ2-1; D is unresolved. Germline V gene lookup returns CDR1 SGHTA and CDR2 FQGNSA. V was clipped by 5 bases and J by 10 bases, with 12 bases between them. The CDR3 extends over 12 amino acids. CDR3 loop: CASSQTSYEQFF. In DNA form, the CDR3 reads TGTGCCAGCAGCCAAACTTCCTACGAGCAGTTCTTC.

This clonotype has just a few counts. The rearrangement uses TRBV4-2 and TRBJ2-1, with D perhaps matching TRBD2 (7 bases). Deletions cut 0 bases from V and 3 bases from J, with 15 bases between. CDR1 LGHNA and CDR2 YNFKEQ come from the germline V gene. The CDR3 consists of 17 residues. The CDR3, as DNA: TGTGCCAGCAGCCAAGATGGGCGCGGGGGCTTCTACAATGAGCAGTTCTTC. This translates into CASSQDGRGGFYNEQFF.

The genes are TRBV7-2 and TRBJ2-1, with 7 bases matching TRBD1. The CDR3 has 14 residues. V lost 5 bases to trimming and J lost 5 bases; unmatched junction nucleotides: 6. Germline V gives CDR1 SGHTA, CDR2 FQGNSA. CDR3 nucleotide sequence: TGTGCCAGCAGCCCCGGACAGGCGGACAATGAGCAGTTCTTC. This translates into CASSPGQADNEQFF. Combining the CDR3 with reference TRBV7-2 and TRBJ2-1 gives the whole variable domain GAGVSQSPSNKVTEKGKDVELRCDPISGHTALYWYRQSLGQGLEFLIYFQGNSAPDKSGLPSDRFSAERTGGSVSTLTIQRTQQEDSAVYLCASSPGQADNEQFFGPGTRLTVL.

The rearrangement uses TRBV25-1 and TRBJ2-7; tentative D call: TRBD1 (6 bases). The CDR3 spans 14 residues. V lost 7 bases and J 3 bases, leaving 16 bases between the germline ends. The germline CDR1 and CDR2 sequences are MGHDK and SYGVNS. DNA for the CDR3: TGTGCCAGCAAAAGACGGCAGGGACACTACGAGCAGTACTTC. Translation gives CASKRRQGHYEQYF.

This chain joins TRBV3-1 and TRBJ2-3; tentatively, D is TRBD2 (5 bases). CDR3 size: 15 residues. Germline loops: CDR1 LGHDT, CDR2 YNNKEL (reference sequence). The ends were cut back, 4 bases at V and 5 bases at J, with 16 bases in the middle. Here the CDR3 reads CASSREYGIGDTQYF. The CDR3 DNA reads TGTGCCAGCAGCCGGGAGTACGGGATTGGAGATACGCAGTATTTT.

This clonotype was recorded only once. V and J are TRBV12-3 or TRBV12-4 and TRBJ2-1, with D uncertain. V was pared by 6 bases and J by 7 bases, with 22 bases between. The CDR3 totals 16 residues. CDR3 bases: TGTGCCAGCAGGACGAACTCCGATCTCATCCGAAATGAGCAGTTCTTC. This sequence encodes CASRTNSDLIRNEQFF.

This chain uses TRBV27 with TRBJ2-7, with D perhaps matching TRBD2 (5 bases). CDR3 size: 15 residues. Trimming removed 4 bases at V and 2 bases at J, with 15 bases between. CDR1 and CDR2 from the germline V gene are MNHEY and SMNVEV (reference sequence). The CDR3 DNA is TGTGCCAGCAGTTGTATCCGGGGTGGGGCCTACGAGCAGTACTTC. Translated, it gives CASSCIRGGAYEQYF.